These 2 T cell receptor beta chains were sequenced from one sample in a study of blood T cell repertoires in COVID-19. TCRdb's copy holds only in-frame clones and misses some; the assay was immunoSEQ multiplex PCR. The table shows 70,000 to 95,000 clones, with roughly 78% occurring only once. The source material was peripheral blood. Receptor source: a man aged 60 to 75 with COVID-19, enrolled during active disease.

This clone was counted many times. The rearrangement links TRBV7-9 to TRBJ2-7; no firm D call. CDR3 length: 13 residues. Trimming removed 5 bases at V and 4 bases at J, with 12 bases between. Germline loops: CDR1 SEHNR, CDR2 FQNEAQ (reference sequence). CDR3 in amino acids: CASSQASSYEQYF. For the CDR3, the DNA is TGTGCCAGCAGCCAGGCGTCCTCGTACGAGCAGTACTTC.

J is TRBJ2-3 and V is TRBV18, with 8 nucleotides matching TRBD1. The CDR3 is made up of 14 amino acids. Germline V gene lookup returns CDR1 KGHSH and CDR2 LQKENI. V lost 2 bases, J lost 4 bases, and 2 bases stayed unmatched. Here the CDR3 DNA reads TGTGCCAGCTCACCAGGACAGGGACCAGATACGCAGTATTTT. Amino acids: CASSPGQGPDTQYF. The full variable domain, in which reference TRBV18 and TRBJ2-3 provide the parts outside the CDR3, is NAGVMQNPRHLVRRRGQEARLRCSPMKGHSHVYWYRQLPEEGLKFMVYLQKENIIDESGMPKERFSAEFPKEGPSILRIQQVVRGDSAAYFCASSPGQGPDTQYFGPGTRLTVL.